This T cell receptor (beta chain) comes out of a study of human T cells and chemical hapten exposure. Study in general: Read at 6 days, the patch tests placed 0.01% DPC on the upper back. Findings of the study overall: Counts of expanded TCRs at PT1 were positively correlated with patch test score.

The CDR3 is made up of 15 amino acids. In germline, CDR1 is SEHNR, CDR2 FQNEAQ (reference sequence). The V segment lost 5 bases and the J segment 2 bases; nucleotides outside the gene matches: 8. The study used a library that attached unique molecular identifiers to individual cDNA molecules. TCRdb itself ran the RACE reads through MiXCR, one entry per CDR3 protein. The data hold more than 55,000 distinct CDR3 sequences, with more than 9% observed a single time. Time point meaning: pre-sensitization, week 0. Described treatment: therapeutic diphenylcyclopropenone sensitization with weekly scalp DPC. Note on this clonotype: Its antigen is still unknown.

This TCR was recovered from a man aged 35-49 years with alopecia areata. Some clones in this sample may be carry-over from other donors' samples. Sequencing used whole blood, obtained in connection with sensitization to the hapten diphenylcyclopropenone (DPC). The chain employs TRBV7-9 and TRBJ2-7, with 8 bases lining up with TRBD2. This CDR3 reads CASSPLSGGAYEQYF. The CDR3 DNA reads as TGTGCCAGCAGCCCTCTTTCCGGGGGGGCCTACGAGCAGTACTTC. The full variable domain, completed using reference TRBV7-9 and TRBJ2-7, is DTGVSQNPRHKITKRGQNVTFRCDPISEHNRLYWYRQTLGQGPEFLTYFQNEAQLEKSRLLSDRFSAERPKGSFSTLEIQRTEQGDSAMYLCASSPLSGGAYEQYFGPGTRLTVT.